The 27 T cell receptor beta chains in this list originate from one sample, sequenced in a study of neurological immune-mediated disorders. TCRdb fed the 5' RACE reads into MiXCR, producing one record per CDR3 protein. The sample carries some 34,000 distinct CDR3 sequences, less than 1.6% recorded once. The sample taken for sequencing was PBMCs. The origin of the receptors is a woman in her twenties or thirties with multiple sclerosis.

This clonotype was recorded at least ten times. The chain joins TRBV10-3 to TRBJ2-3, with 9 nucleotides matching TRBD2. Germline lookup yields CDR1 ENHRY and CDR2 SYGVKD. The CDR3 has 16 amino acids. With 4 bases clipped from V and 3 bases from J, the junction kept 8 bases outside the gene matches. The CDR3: CAISGNQRGDTDTQYF. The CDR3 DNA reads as TGTGCCATCAGTGGAAATCAGCGGGGGGATACAGATACGCAGTATTTT.

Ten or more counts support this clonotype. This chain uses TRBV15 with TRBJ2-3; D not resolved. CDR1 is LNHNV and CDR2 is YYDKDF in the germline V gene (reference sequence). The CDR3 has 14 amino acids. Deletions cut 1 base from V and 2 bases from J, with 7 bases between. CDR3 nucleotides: TGTGCCACCAGCAGAGCGGGCTACACAGATACGCAGTATTTT. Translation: CATSRAGYTDTQYF.

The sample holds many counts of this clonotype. The CDR3 DNA reads as TGTGCCAGCAGTTACGAGATAGGGACCAGGGTCGAGACCCAGTACTTC. This gives the protein CASSYEIGTRVETQYF. The chain links TRBV6-6 to TRBJ2-5, with D perhaps assigned TRBD1 or TRBD2 (5 bases each). This CDR3 has 16 amino acids. Germline CDR1 and CDR2: MNHNY and SVGAGI (reference sequence). V shed 2 bases and J shed 5 bases, with 18 bases lying between them.

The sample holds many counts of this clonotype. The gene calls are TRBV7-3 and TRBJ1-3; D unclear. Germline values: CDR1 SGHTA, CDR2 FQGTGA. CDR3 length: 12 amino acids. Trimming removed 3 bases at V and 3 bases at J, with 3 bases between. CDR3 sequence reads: CASSLGGNTIYF. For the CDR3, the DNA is TGTGCCAGCAGCTTGGGTGGAAACACCATATATTTT. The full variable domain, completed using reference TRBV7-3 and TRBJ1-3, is GAGVSQTPSNKVTEKGKYVELRCDPISGHTALYWYRQSLGQGPEFLIYFQGTGAADDSGLPNDRFFAVRPEGSVSTLKIQRTERGDSAVYLCASSLGGNTIYFGEGSWLTVV.

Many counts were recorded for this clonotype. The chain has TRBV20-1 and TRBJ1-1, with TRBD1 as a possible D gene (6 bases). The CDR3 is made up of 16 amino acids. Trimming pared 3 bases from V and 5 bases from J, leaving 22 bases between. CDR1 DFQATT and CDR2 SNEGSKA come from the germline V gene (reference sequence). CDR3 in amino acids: CSARDQTRGPGTEAFF. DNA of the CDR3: TGCAGTGCTAGGGACCAGACCCGGGGGCCGGGGACTGAAGCTTTCTTT.

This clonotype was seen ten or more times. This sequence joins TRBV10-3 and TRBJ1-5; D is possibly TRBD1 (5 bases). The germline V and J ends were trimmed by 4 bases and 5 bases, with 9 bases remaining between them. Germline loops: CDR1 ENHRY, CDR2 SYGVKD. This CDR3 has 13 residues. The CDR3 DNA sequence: TGTGCCATCAGTGTTGGGGGGTATCAGCCCCAGCATTTT. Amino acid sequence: CAISVGGYQPQHF.

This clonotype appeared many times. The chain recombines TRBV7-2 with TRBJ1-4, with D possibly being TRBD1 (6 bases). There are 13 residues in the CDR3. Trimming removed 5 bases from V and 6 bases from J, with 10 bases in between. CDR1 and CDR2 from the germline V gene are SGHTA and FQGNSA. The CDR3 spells CASSKGGDEKLFF. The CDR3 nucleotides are TGTGCCAGCAGCAAAGGGGGGGATGAAAAACTGTTTTTT.

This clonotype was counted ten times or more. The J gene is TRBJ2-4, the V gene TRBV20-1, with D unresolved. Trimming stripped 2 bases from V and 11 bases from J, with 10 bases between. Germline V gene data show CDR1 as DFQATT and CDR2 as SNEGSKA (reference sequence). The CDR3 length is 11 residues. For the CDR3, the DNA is TGCAGTGCTAGAATGGCAGAACTTCAGTACTTC. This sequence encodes CSARMAELQYF.

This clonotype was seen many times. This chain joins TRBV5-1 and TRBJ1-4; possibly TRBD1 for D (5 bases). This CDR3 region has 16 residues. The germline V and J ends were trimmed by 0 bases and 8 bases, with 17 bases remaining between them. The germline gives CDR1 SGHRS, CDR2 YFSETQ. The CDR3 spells CASSLEISGHFEKLFF. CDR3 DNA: TGCGCCAGCAGCTTGGAAATCTCAGGACACTTCGAAAAACTGTTTTTT.

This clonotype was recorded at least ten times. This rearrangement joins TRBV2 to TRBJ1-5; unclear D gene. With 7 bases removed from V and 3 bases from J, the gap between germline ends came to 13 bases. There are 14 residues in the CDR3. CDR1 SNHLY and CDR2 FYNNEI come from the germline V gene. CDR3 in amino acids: CASTEDGTNQPQHF. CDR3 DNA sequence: TGTGCCAGCACTGAGGACGGAACCAATCAGCCCCAGCATTTT.

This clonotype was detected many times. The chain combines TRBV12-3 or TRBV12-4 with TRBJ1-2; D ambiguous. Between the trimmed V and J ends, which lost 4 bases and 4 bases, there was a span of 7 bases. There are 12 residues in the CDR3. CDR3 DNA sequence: TGTGCCAGCAGTTCCGGGATCTATGGCTACACCTTC. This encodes CASSSGIYGYTF.

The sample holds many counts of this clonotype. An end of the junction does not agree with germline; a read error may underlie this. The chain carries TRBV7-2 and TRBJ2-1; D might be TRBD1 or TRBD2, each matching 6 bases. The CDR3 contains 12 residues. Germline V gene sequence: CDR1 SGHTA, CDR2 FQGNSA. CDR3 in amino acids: CASSLGLRGPLF. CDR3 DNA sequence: TGTGCCAGCAGCTTAGGTCTCCGGGGGCCCCTCTTC.

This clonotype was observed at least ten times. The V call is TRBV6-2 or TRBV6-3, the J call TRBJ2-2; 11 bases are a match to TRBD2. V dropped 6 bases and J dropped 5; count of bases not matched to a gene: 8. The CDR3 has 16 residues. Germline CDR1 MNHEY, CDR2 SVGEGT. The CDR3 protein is CASRPTSGGHTGELFF. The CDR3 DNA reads TGTGCCAGCAGGCCCACTAGCGGGGGTCATACCGGGGAGCTGTTTTTT.

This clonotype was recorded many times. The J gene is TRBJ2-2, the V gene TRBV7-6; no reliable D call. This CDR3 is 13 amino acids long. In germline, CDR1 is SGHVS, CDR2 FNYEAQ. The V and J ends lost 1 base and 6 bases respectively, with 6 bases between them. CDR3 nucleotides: TGTGCCAGCAGCTTAGGGTTTGCCGGGGAGCTGTTTTTT. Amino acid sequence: CASSLGFAGELFF.

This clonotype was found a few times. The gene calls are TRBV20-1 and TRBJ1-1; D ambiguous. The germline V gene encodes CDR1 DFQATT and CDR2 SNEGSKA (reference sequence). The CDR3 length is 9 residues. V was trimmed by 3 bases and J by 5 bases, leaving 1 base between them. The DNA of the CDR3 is TGCAGTGCTAGTACTGAAGCTTTCTTT. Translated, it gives CSASTEAFF.

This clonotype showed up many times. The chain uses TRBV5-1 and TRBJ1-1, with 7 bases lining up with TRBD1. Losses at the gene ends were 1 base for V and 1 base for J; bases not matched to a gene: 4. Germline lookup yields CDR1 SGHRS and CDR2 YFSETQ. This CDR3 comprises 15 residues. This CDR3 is CASSLFPGGNTEAFF. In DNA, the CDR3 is TGCGCCAGCAGCTTGTTTCCAGGGGGGAACACTGAAGCTTTCTTT. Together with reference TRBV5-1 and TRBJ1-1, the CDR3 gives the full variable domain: KAGVTQTPRYLIKTRGQQVTLSCSPISGHRSVSWYQQTPGQGLQFLFEYFSETQRNKGNFPGRFSGRQFSNSRSEMNVSTLELGDSALYLCASSLFPGGNTEAFFGQGTRLTVV.

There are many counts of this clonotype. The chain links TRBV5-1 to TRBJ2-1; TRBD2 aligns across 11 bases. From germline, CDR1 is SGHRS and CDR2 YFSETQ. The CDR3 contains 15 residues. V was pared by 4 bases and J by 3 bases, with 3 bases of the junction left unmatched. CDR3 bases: TGCGCCAGCAGCCCAGGGACTAGCGGCTACAATGAGCAGTTCTTC. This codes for CASSPGTSGYNEQFF.

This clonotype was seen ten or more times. DNA for the CDR3: TGTGCCAGCAGCCGGGACAGGATAACAGATACGCAGTATTTT. Its protein product is CASSRDRITDTQYF. The chain links TRBV11-2 to TRBJ2-3; 8 positions agree with TRBD1. The germline V gene has CDR1 SGHAT and CDR2 FQNNGV. The CDR3 has 14 amino acids. J was trimmed by 3 bases and V by 5 bases; bases with no gene match: 4.

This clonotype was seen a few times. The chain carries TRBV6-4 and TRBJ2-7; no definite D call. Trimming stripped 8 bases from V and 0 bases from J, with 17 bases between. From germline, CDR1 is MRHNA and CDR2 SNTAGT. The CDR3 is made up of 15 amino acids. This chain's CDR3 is CASLCGRLGSYEQYF. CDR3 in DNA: TGTGCCAGCTTATGTGGAAGATTGGGCTCCTACGAGCAGTACTTC.

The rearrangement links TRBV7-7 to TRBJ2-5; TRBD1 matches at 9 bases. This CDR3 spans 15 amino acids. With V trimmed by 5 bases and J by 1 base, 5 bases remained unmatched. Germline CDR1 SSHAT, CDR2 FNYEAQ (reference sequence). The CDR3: CASSAGQGLQETQYF. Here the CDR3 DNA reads TGTGCCAGCAGCGCGGGACAGGGACTCCAAGAGACCCAGTACTTC.

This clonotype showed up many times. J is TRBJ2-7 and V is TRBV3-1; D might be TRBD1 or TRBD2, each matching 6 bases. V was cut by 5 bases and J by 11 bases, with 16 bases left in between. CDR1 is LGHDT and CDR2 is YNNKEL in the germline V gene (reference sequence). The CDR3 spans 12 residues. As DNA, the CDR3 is TGTGCCAGCAGCTCCCCGGGGGCAGAGGAGTACTTC. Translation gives CASSSPGAEEYF.

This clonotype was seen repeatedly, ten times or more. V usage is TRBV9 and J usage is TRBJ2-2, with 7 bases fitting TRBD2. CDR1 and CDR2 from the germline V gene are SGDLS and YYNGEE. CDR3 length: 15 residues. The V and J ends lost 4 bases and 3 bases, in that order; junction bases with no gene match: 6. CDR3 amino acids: CASSREGKHTGELFF. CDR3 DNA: TGTGCCAGCAGCAGGGAGGGGAAACACACCGGGGAGCTGTTTTTT. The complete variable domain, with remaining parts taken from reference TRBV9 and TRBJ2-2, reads DSGVTQTPKHLITATGQRVTLRCSPRSGDLSVYWYQQSLDQGLQFLIQYYNGEERAKGNILERFSAQQFPDLHSELNLSSLELGDSALYFCASSREGKHTGELFFGEGSRLTVL.

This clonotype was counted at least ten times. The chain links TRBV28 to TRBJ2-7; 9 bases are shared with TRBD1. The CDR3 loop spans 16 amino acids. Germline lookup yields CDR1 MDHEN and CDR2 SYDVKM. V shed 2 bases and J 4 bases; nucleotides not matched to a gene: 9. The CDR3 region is CASSLGGTGGAYEQYF. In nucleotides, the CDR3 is TGTGCCAGCAGTTTAGGGGGCACAGGGGGCGCGTACGAGCAGTACTTC. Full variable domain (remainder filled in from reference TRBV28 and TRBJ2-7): DVKVTQSSRYLVKRTGEKVFLECVQDMDHENMFWYRQDPGLGLRLIYFSYDVKMKEKGDIPEGYSVSREKKERFSLILESASTNQTSMYLCASSLGGTGGAYEQYFGPGTRLTVT.

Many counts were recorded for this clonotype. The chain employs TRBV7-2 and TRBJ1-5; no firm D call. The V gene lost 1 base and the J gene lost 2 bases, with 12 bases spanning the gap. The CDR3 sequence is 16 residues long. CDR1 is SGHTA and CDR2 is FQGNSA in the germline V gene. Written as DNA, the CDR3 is TGTGCCAGCAGCTTAGGGGATCGGAGGGGCAATCAGCCCCAGCATTTT. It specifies CASSLGDRRGNQPQHF. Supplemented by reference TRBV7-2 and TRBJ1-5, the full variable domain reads GAGVSQSPSNKVTEKGKDVELRCDPISGHTALYWYRQSLGQGLEFLIYFQGNSAPDKSGLPSDRFSAERTGGSVSTLTIQRTQQEDSAVYLCASSLGDRRGNQPQHFGDGTRLSIL.

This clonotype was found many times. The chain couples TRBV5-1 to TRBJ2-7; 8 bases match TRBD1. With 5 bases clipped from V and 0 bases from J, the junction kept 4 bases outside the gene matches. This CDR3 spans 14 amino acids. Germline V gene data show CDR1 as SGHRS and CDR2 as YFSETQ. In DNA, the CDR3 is TGCGCCAGCAGTCAGGGGGCCAGCTCCTACGAGCAGTACTTC. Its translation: CASSQGASSYEQYF. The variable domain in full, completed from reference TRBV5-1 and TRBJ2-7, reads KAGVTQTPRYLIKTRGQQVTLSCSPISGHRSVSWYQQTPGQGLQFLFEYFSETQRNKGNFPGRFSGRQFSNSRSEMNVSTLELGDSALYLCASSQGASSYEQYFGPGTRLTVT.

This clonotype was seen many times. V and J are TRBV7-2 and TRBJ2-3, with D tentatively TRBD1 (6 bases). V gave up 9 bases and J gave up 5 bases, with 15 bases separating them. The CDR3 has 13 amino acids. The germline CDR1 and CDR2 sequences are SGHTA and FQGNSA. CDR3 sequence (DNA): TGTGCCAGTACGACAGGCAGGGGAGATACGCAGTATTTT. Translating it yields CASTTGRGDTQYF.

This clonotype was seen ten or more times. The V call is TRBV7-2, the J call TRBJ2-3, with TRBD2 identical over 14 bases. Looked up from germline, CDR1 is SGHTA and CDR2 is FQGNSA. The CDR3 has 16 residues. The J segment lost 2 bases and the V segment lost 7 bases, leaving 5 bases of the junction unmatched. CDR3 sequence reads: CASIGTSGGVTDTQYF. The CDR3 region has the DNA TGTGCCAGCATCGGGACTAGCGGGGGCGTCACAGATACGCAGTATTTT.